A few counts support the clone carrying this T cell receptor (beta chain). Antigen specificity is unknown. This sample is part of a study of early T cells in non-severe SARS-CoV-2 infection. Study context: From unsorted whole blood, bulk RNA was sequenced, and the chains remained unpaired. Findings and limits, study-wide: Using VDJdb, the matching emphasized anti-spike CD8 responses while missing private and CD4 specificities.

In the library, individual cDNA molecules carried attached unique molecular identifiers. One entry per CDR3 protein results from TCRdb running MiXCR on the 5' RACE reads. The sample shows under 85,000 distinct CDR3 sequences, 11% to 15% of them seen only once. V was pared by 0 bases and J by 8 bases, with 13 bases between. The CDR3 extends over 14 amino acids. Germline values: CDR1 LGHNA, CDR2 YNFKEQ. This TCR was sampled from an adult who was a healthcare worker with PCR-confirmed SARS-CoV-2 infection or an uninfected control (not recorded which). Sequencing was performed on whole blood. J is TRBJ1-2 and V is TRBV4-2, with a tentative D call TRBD1 (6 bases). Here the CDR3 DNA reads TGTGCCAGCAGCCAAGATATGGCAGGGGACGGCTACACCTTC. Residues: CASSQDMAGDGYTF.